This record covers a single TCR beta chain. Germline is not matched at one junction end, which may reflect a read error. The template was RNA from unsorted bulk tissue. Newly diagnosed lung cancer patients had thoracic surgery in China, August–late 2014, without prior chemotherapy. A modified ARM-PCR protocol with three rounds of nested PCR amplified TCRbeta. TCRdb recomputed calls from the multiplex PCR reads with MiXCR, one row per CDR3 protein. The sample includes fewer than 120,000 distinct CDR3 sequences, about 80% of them seen just once. This entry is derived from a study of tumor and adjacent non-tumor tissue in lung cancer. The CDR3 covers 14 residues. Per germline, CDR1 MNHNS and CDR2 SASEGT.

The chain has TRBV6-1 and TRBJ2-7; possibly TRBD1 for D (5 bases). This receptor was taken from an older man with non-small cell lung cancer. The specimen was lung tumor tissue. CDR3 region: CVSTRIDSSYEQYF. CDR3 DNA: TGTGTCAGCACTCGTATAGACAGCTCCTACGAGCAGTACTTC.